The 25 T cell receptor beta chains given below trace back to one sample, sequenced in a study of identical twins. TCRdb itself ran the 5' RACE reads through MiXCR, one entry per CDR3 protein. Of approximately 490,000 distinct CDR3 sequences in the sample, 20% to 25% were seen once. This same sample was also part of a study on yellow fever vaccine responses in identical twins.

The source material was CD4+ T cells sorted from blood. These receptor sequences come from a woman aged 18 to 35 in good health.

The chain recombines TRBV3-1 with TRBJ1-3; 7 bases fit TRBD1. J was trimmed by 2 bases and V by 5 bases; bases with no gene match: 3. This CDR3 contains 14 residues. Germline values: CDR1 LGHDT, CDR2 YNNKEL (reference sequence). This chain's CDR3 is CASSTTGAGNTIYF. The CDR3 DNA is TGTGCCAGCAGCACTACAGGGGCTGGAAACACCATATATTTT.

This clonotype was recorded only once. The chain recombines TRBV29-1 with TRBJ2-1; 12 nucleotides agree with TRBD2. Germline CDR1 and CDR2: SQVTM and ANQGSEA. Unmatched junction bases numbered 9, after V lost 7 bases and J lost 8 bases. The CDR3 is made up of 14 amino acids. The CDR3 nucleotides read TGCAGCGGCGGACTAGCGGGAAAGAGGGATGAGCAGTTCTTC. Translating gives CSGGLAGKRDEQFF.

This clonotype was recorded at least ten times. The chain carries TRBV10-3 and TRBJ2-1; TRBD2 matches 9 bases. This CDR3 comprises 14 residues. The V gene's germline CDR1 is ENHRY and CDR2 SYGVKD. The V and J ends lost 4 bases and 7 bases, in that order; junction bases with no gene match: 5. CDR3 residues: CAISGLAGFNEQFF. The CDR3 coding sequence is TGTGCCATCAGTGGTCTAGCGGGGTTTAATGAGCAGTTCTTC.

This clonotype was picked up a small number of times. V gene TRBV5-1 combines with J gene TRBJ2-3; either TRBD1 or TRBD2 may fit D (6 bases each). Germline lookup yields CDR1 SGHRS and CDR2 YFSETQ. Trimming left V 4 bases short and J 0 bases short, with 18 bases between. The CDR3 runs 17 residues. The CDR3 nucleotides are TGCGCCAGCAGCCTCCTAGGGGGGAGTGGTAGCACAGATACGCAGTATTTT. This encodes CASSLLGGSGSTDTQYF. The full variable domain, completed using reference TRBV5-1 and TRBJ2-3, is KAGVTQTPRYLIKTRGQQVTLSCSPISGHRSVSWYQQTPGQGLQFLFEYFSETQRNKGNFPGRFSGRQFSNSRSEMNVSTLELGDSALYLCASSLLGGSGSTDTQYFGPGTRLTVL.

The V and J genes are TRBV6-5 and TRBJ1-1, with no clear D. The CDR3 loop spans 11 amino acids. In germline, CDR1 is MNHEY, CDR2 SVGAGI. Trimming left V 10 bases short and J 7 bases short, with 13 bases between. In DNA form, the CDR3 reads TGTGCCACACAAACAAGAGGTGAAGCTTTCTTT. Protein sequence: CATQTRGEAFF.

In DNA, the CDR3 is TGTGCCAGCAGCTTGATGGCGGGGGGGCGCCCTGAGCAGTTCTTC. It specifies CASSLMAGGRPEQFF. The V and J genes are TRBV7-8 and TRBJ2-1; 9 bases are shared with TRBD2. V dropped 3 bases and J dropped 9; count of bases not matched to a gene: 9. The CDR3 loop spans 15 amino acids. Germline loops: CDR1 SGHVS, CDR2 FQNEAQ.

This clonotype was observed once. The chain carries TRBV5-1 and TRBJ2-3; D remains unclear. CDR1 is SGHRS and CDR2 is YFSETQ in the germline V gene. The CDR3 covers 14 residues. V was cut by 1 base and J by 2 bases, with 8 bases left in between. CDR3 protein: CASSLTTNTDTQYF. The CDR3 region has the DNA TGCGCCAGCAGCTTGACTACAAACACAGATACGCAGTATTTT.

The chain uses TRBV5-1 and TRBJ1-2, with a weak D call TRBD1 (5 bases). V was cut by 9 bases and J by 2 bases, with 14 bases left in between. The CDR3 totals 13 residues. CDR1 is SGHRS and CDR2 is YFSETQ in the germline V gene. CDR3 amino acids: CATRPRDNYGYTF. CDR3 DNA: TGCGCCACCCGACCTCGGGACAACTATGGCTACACCTTC.

The chain carries TRBV2 and TRBJ2-6, with unresolved D. Germline loops: CDR1 SNHLY, CDR2 FYNNEI. The CDR3 runs to 16 residues. V lost 7 bases to trimming and J lost 0 bases, with 13 bases between them. CDR3 residues: CASIANRDSGANVLTF. The CDR3 DNA is TGTGCCAGCATCGCCAACAGAGACTCTGGGGCCAACGTCCTGACTTTC.

The chain recombines TRBV6-1 with TRBJ2-2; 7 bases align to TRBD1. The CDR3 extends over 15 amino acids. In germline, CDR1 is MNHNS, CDR2 SASEGT. Losses at the gene ends were 7 bases for V and 2 bases for J; bases not matched to a gene: 7. CDR3 loop: CASIHRGPNTGELFF. CDR3 in DNA: TGTGCCAGCATCCACAGGGGACCCAACACCGGGGAGCTGTTTTTT.

V is TRBV5-1 and J is TRBJ1-1, with TRBD1 matching 7 bases. V shed 0 bases, J shed 1 base, and the junction held 6 bases outside the gene matches. Germline assignment: CDR1 SGHRS and CDR2 YFSETQ. The length of the CDR3 is 16 residues. CDR3 DNA sequence: TGCGCCAGCAGCTTGGCCACGACAGGGAGGAACACTGAAGCTTTCTTT. It codes for CASSLATTGRNTEAFF.

The J gene is TRBJ2-3, the V gene TRBV6-5, with TRBD2 identical over 7 bases. Looked up from germline, CDR1 is MNHEY and CDR2 is SVGAGI. CDR3 length: 14 residues. The trim removed 3 bases at V and 5 bases at J, leaving 5 bases unmatched. The CDR3 DNA reads TGTGCCAGCAGTTATGGCGGGAGAGGAGATACGCAGTATTTT. As protein: CASSYGGRGDTQYF.

The chain joins TRBV5-1 to TRBJ1-2; a weak D match, TRBD1 (5 bases). The CDR3 spans 14 residues. The germline CDR1 and CDR2 sequences are SGHRS and YFSETQ. The germline V and J ends were trimmed by 2 bases and 4 bases, with 12 bases remaining between them. CDR3 nucleotide sequence: TGCGCCAGCAGCTTAGGCAGGGACGGCTATGGCTACACCTTC. Translated, it gives CASSLGRDGYGYTF.

The chain has TRBV20-1 and TRBJ2-3; 9 nucleotides match TRBD2. V lost 1 base, J lost 4 bases, and 6 bases stayed unmatched. Germline V gene lookup returns CDR1 DFQATT and CDR2 SNEGSKA (reference sequence). CDR3 length: 15 amino acids. The CDR3 DNA is TGCAGTGCTAGAGTTGCTAGCGGGGTCCCAGATACGCAGTATTTT. It encodes CSARVASGVPDTQYF.

J is TRBJ1-1 and V is TRBV5-1; no clear D gene. Trimming took 0 bases from V and 8 from J, leaving 11 bases between them. Germline CDR1 is SGHRS and CDR2 is YFSETQ. This CDR3 is built from 13 residues. The DNA for the CDR3 is TGCGCCAGCAGCTTGGTGGGGAGAACCGAAGCTTTCTTT. This encodes CASSLVGRTEAFF.

The chain links TRBV20-1 to TRBJ1-1; 7 bases match TRBD1. The germline V gene has CDR1 DFQATT and CDR2 SNEGSKA (reference sequence). The ends lost 6 bases at V and 5 bases at J; junction bases unmatched: 9. The CDR3 length is 13 residues. The CDR3 loop is CSAKKGAGTEAFF. The DNA for the CDR3 is TGCAGTGCAAAGAAGGGGGCGGGAACTGAAGCTTTCTTT.

The chain joins TRBV6-2 or TRBV6-3 to TRBJ1-5; the D is unclear. CDR3 length: 13 residues. Germline V lookup: CDR1 MNHEY, CDR2 SVGEGT. V was shortened by 1 base and J by 6 bases, with 7 bases between the two germline ends. This CDR3 is CASSYFESQPQHF. CDR3 DNA: TGTGCCAGCAGTTACTTTGAGTCTCAGCCCCAGCATTTT.

This clonotype was observed a handful of times. The rearrangement uses TRBV5-1 and TRBJ1-6; D is unclear. Germline CDR1 is SGHRS and CDR2 is YFSETQ. V lost 0 bases, J lost 7 bases, and 11 bases lay in between. The CDR3 loop spans 15 amino acids. The CDR3 bases are TGCGCCAGCAGCTTGGTGGGAGGGCCAAATTCACCCCTCCACTTT. It encodes CASSLVGGPNSPLHF. Full variable domain (rest looked up from reference TRBV5-1 and TRBJ1-6): KAGVTQTPRYLIKTRGQQVTLSCSPISGHRSVSWYQQTPGQGLQFLFEYFSETQRNKGNFPGRFSGRQFSNSRSEMNVSTLELGDSALYLCASSLVGGPNSPLHFGNGTRLTVT.

This clonotype was counted between two and nine times. The chain joins TRBV12-3 or TRBV12-4 to TRBJ2-2; D is perhaps TRBD1 (7 bases). The CDR3 has 16 residues. V gave up 2 bases and J gave up 6 bases, with 16 bases separating them. The CDR3 nucleotides read TGTGCCAGCAGTTTACATCGAGGAGGGGGCTCCGGGGAGCTGTTTTTT. Translated, it gives CASSLHRGGGSGELFF.

V is TRBV29-1 and J is TRBJ2-7, with a tentative D call TRBD1 (5 bases). Germline CDR1 is SQVTM and CDR2 is ANQGSEA. Trimming took 1 base from V and 7 from J, leaving 17 bases between them. The CDR3 covers 14 residues. The CDR3 loop is CSVEAVGSTGEQYF. DNA for the CDR3: TGCAGCGTTGAAGCCGTGGGGTCTACAGGAGAGCAGTACTTC.

This chain links TRBV12-3 or TRBV12-4 with TRBJ1-1; TRBD1 matches at 7 bases. This CDR3 contains 14 residues. V shed 4 bases and J 5 bases; nucleotides not matched to a gene: 7. The CDR3 sequence: CASSSPAGGTEAFF. The CDR3 coding sequence is TGTGCCAGCAGTTCCCCAGCAGGGGGGACTGAAGCTTTCTTT.

In its sample, this clonotype was seen a few times. This chain connects TRBV29-1 to TRBJ2-1; TRBD2 matches at 10 bases. The germline CDR1 and CDR2 sequences are SQVTM and ANQGSEA. Trimming removed 8 bases from V and 8 bases from J; junction bases left unmatched: 12. The CDR3 is made up of 14 amino acids. CDR3 nucleotide sequence: TGCAGCACAGTAGCGGGAGGACCCTCGTATGAGCAGTTCTTC. Translated, it gives CSTVAGGPSYEQFF.

This clonotype turned up a few times. The genes are TRBV7-9 and TRBJ2-1; D is ambiguous. This CDR3 is 14 amino acids long. Germline assignment: CDR1 SEHNR and CDR2 FQNEAQ (reference sequence). V was clipped by 5 bases and J by 8 bases, with 16 bases between them. The CDR3 DNA reads TGTGCCAGCAGCAGGGTAGCTACGACATATGAGCAGTTCTTC. Residues: CASSRVATTYEQFF.

This clonotype appeared a few times. The chain employs TRBV4-2 and TRBJ2-1, with TRBD2 as a possible D gene (5 bases). In germline, CDR1 is LGHNA, CDR2 YNFKEQ. This CDR3 is built from 17 residues. With 1 base removed from V and 1 base from J, the gap between germline ends came to 14 bases. CDR3 bases: TGTGCCAGCAGCCAAGTAGGGTTGGCGGGTTCCTACAATGAGCAGTTCTTC. Protein: CASSQVGLAGSYNEQFF.

This clonotype came up a few times. Here the CDR3 DNA reads TGTGCCAGCAGTCTCGGACTAGTTTGGTATCTAGATACGCAGTATTTT. Its translation is CASSLGLVWYLDTQYF. This sequence joins TRBV12-3 or TRBV12-4 and TRBJ2-3; the match to TRBD2 covers 7 bases. The CDR3 extends over 16 amino acids. After removal of 5 bases from V and 5 bases from J, the junction contained 13 bases not matched to a gene.